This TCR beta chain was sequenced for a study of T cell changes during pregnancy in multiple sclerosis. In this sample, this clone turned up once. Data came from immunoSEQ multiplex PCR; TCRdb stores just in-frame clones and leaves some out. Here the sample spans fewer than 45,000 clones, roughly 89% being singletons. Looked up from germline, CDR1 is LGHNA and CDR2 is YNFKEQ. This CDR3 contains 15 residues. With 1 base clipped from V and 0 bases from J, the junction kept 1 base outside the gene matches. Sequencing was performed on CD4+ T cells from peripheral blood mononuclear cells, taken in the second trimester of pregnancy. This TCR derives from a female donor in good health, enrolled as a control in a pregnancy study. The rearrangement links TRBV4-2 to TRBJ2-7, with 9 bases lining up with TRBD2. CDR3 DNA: TGTGCCAGCAGCCAAGCTAGCGGGAACTCCTACGAGCAGTACTTC. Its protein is CASSQASGNSYEQYF.